This T cell receptor beta chain was obtained from a study of cytomegalovirus exposure and HLA in healthy donors. Study-wide background: An early data release held 75 million to 100 million unique TCRs from HLA-typed donors. Findings and caveats of the study: Earlier analysis yielded a pattern in which most TCR beta V segments were productive about 87% or about 30% of the time. In a later analysis, an Asian-associated ancestry cluster reportedly showed fewer N-insertions than the roughly 700-donor mean. Analysis was carried out at a later point, and it linked a missense DCLRE1C variant to TCR beta V- and J-gene trimming.

Regarding this clone: Its antigen is undetermined.

PCR primers comprised 60 Vbeta and 13 Jbeta primers. Method: immunoSEQ multiplex PCR; TCRdb's copy keeps in-frame clones and lacks some. The sample includes 150,000 to 200,000 clones, 70% to 90% of them seen just once. V lost 10 bases to trimming and J lost 8 bases, with 20 bases between them. The CDR3 length is 13 residues. Per germline, CDR1 SGHTA and CDR2 FQGNSA. The genes are TRBV7-2 and TRBJ1-2; D uncertain. Sequencing was done on a sample of PBMCs. This TCR derives from a man aged 18 to 35 in good health and CMV-seropositive. This CDR3 is CANTSLSGLGYTF. CDR3 DNA: TGTGCCAATACCTCCCTCAGCGGGTTGGGCTACACCTTC.